The sequence of this T cell receptor beta chain was determined in a study of blood T cell repertoires in COVID-19. Trimming removed 5 bases from V and 0 bases from J, with 17 bases in between. CDR1 and CDR2 from the germline V gene are GTSNPN and SVGIG (reference sequence). The CDR3 is 16 amino acids. The assay was immunoSEQ multiplex PCR, and TCRdb's table has in-frame clones only and misses some. Found here are about 300,000 clones, roughly nine tenths of them singletons; the top ten hold 5.5% to 7%. Material for sequencing was PBMCs or T cells enriched from blood (not recorded which). This receptor was identified in a woman aged 25 to 39 who had recovered from COVID-19. J is TRBJ1-5 and V is TRBV30; no clear D. CDR3 residues: CAWSQAGPDSNQPQHF. CDR3 sequence (DNA): TGTGCCTGGTCTCAGGCGGGCCCCGATAGCAATCAGCCCCAGCATTTT.